This is a list of T cell receptor beta chains from one sample in a study of cytomegalovirus exposure and HLA in healthy donors. The method was immunoSEQ multiplex PCR; TCRdb's version includes in-frame clones alone and lacks a portion of them. The sample has 130,000 to 150,000 clones; nearly 90% are singletons. Sequencing input: PBMCs. These receptors all stem from a woman aged 18-29 years in good health and CMV-seropositive. The CDR3 runs from the conserved cysteine through the conserved F or W. D genes are given only for firm matches. Not all rows give a size; the values are once, few, many and, for expanded clones, a class.

cdr3_nt | cdr3_aa | clone_size | v_call | d_call | j_call
TGTGCCAGCAGCTTGTCTAGCGGGGTCCAAGAGACCCAGTACTTC | CASSLSSGVQETQYF | - | TRBV7-2 | TRBD2 | TRBJ2-5
TGTGCCAGCAGTGACTCGAAACAGCCGAACACTGAAGCTTTCTTT | CASSDSKQPNTEAFF | - | TRBV6-4 | - | TRBJ1-1
TGTGCCAGCAGCAAATCGTTGGTAGCGGGGGGCGCGCAGTATTTT | CASSKSLVAGGAQYF | - | TRBV7-2 | TRBD2 | TRBJ2-3
TGTGCCAGCAGCTACGTGGGGGGGTGGGAGTATGGCTACACCTTC | CASSYVGGWEYGYTF | - | TRBV6-1 | - | TRBJ1-2
TGCGCCAGCAGTGAGTCGATTCCAGGGACAGGGAGAGCTTTCTTT | CASSESIPGTGRAFF | - | TRBV10-1 | TRBD1 | TRBJ1-1
TGTGCCAGCAGCCTGGGACAGGGTCTCTACGAGCAGTACTTC | CASSLGQGLYEQYF | - | TRBV5-8 | TRBD1 | TRBJ2-7
TGCGCCAGGGGACTAGCGGGGGGATACAATGAGCAGTTCTTC | CARGLAGGYNEQFF | - | TRBV10-1 | TRBD2 | TRBJ2-1
TGTGCCAGCAGTACTAGCGGATCAGATACGCAGTATTTT | CASSTSGSDTQYF | once | TRBV28 | TRBD2 | TRBJ2-3
TGTGCCAGCAGTTCTAGCGTCTACGAGCAGTACTTC | CASSSSVYEQYF | - | TRBV2 | - | TRBJ2-7
TGTGCCATCAGTGAGTTGGGACAGATTTACGAGCAGTACTTC | CAISELGQIYEQYF | - | TRBV10-3 | TRBD1 | TRBJ2-7
TGCGCCAGCAGCCAAGATTTTTACTCGCCCACAGATACGCAGTATTTT | CASSQDFYSPTDTQYF | - | TRBV4-3 | - | TRBJ2-3
TGTGCCAGCAACGGAGTAATCAACAATGAGCAGTTCTTC | CASNGVINNEQFF | - | TRBV6-6 | - | TRBJ2-1
TGTGCCTGGAGTTCCCGCCTAGCGGGGGGCACAGATACGCAGTATTTT | CAWSSRLAGGTDTQYF | - | TRBV30 | TRBD2 | TRBJ2-3
TGTGCCCAAGCCAGGGCAGCCTCGGGAGAGACCCAGTACTTC | CAQARAASGETQYF | - | TRBV5-8 | - | TRBJ2-5
TGTGCCAGCAGTGTGGGGGCGCCCTCTGAGCAGCAGTTCTTC | CASSVGAPSEQQFF | once | TRBV2 | - | TRBJ2-1
TGTGCCAGCAGTAGAACAGCTCCTCGATTCCAAGAGACCCAGTACTTC | CASSRTAPRFQETQYF | - | TRBV27 | - | TRBJ2-5
TGTGCCAGCAGCCCCTCATGGCTGAACACTGAAGCTTTCTTT | CASSPSWLNTEAFF | - | TRBV7-9 | - | TRBJ1-1
TGTGCCAGCAGCTTGCAGGGTATGAACACTGAAGCTTTCTTT | CASSLQGMNTEAFF | - | TRBV7-2 | - | TRBJ1-1
TGTGCCAGCAGACGCGACGGGCTAGCGTTTTACAATGAGCAGTTCTTC | CASRRDGLAFYNEQFF | once | TRBV2 | - | TRBJ2-1
TGCAGCGTGCCCGGGGAAGGATCCCGGGGCTACACCTTC | CSVPGEGSRGYTF | - | TRBV29-1 | - | TRBJ1-2
TGTGCCACAGACACTCTTAACACTGAAGCTTTCTTT | CATDTLNTEAFF | - | TRBV7-9 | - | TRBJ1-1
TGTGCCAGCAGCCAAAGGACAGGGAATTCACCCCTCCACTTT | CASSQRTGNSPLHF | - | TRBV2 | TRBD1 | TRBJ1-6
TGTGCCAGTACCCGGGCCAGGGAATATTCACCCCTCCACTTT | CASTRAREYSPLHF | medium-sized | TRBV28 | - | TRBJ1-6
TGTGCCAGTAGTGGTGGGGGCCTTGGCGAGACCCAGTACTTC | CASSGGGLGETQYF | once | TRBV19 | - | TRBJ2-5
TGCGCCAGCGGGACAGGGACCTACGAGCAGTACTTC | CASGTGTYEQYF | - | TRBV5-1 | TRBD1 | TRBJ2-7
TGTGCCAGCAGTTCCCCGCCCTCGGGGATTGGCTACACCTTC | CASSSPPSGIGYTF | - | TRBV28 | - | TRBJ1-2
TGTGCCAGCAGCTTGGGCCTAGCGGGTGAGACCCAGTACTTC | CASSLGLAGETQYF | - | TRBV5-6 | TRBD2 | TRBJ2-5
TGTGCCAGCAGCGCCGAACCCAGAGGCGCGGCTTTCTTT | CASSAEPRGAAFF | - | TRBV5-4 | - | TRBJ1-1
TGTGCCAGCAGTTACACGCGGACAGGGAGCGGCTACACCTTC | CASSYTRTGSGYTF | few | TRBV6-5 | TRBD1 | TRBJ1-2
TGCGCCAGCAGCTTGGCCTGGGCGGGGGGTAGGAATGAGCAGTTCTTC | CASSLAWAGGRNEQFF | - | TRBV5-1 | TRBD2 | TRBJ2-1
TGTGCCAGCAGCGTAGGAGTCACAGGGAACAGTGGAAACACCATATATTTT | CASSVGVTGNSGNTIYF | - | TRBV9 | - | TRBJ1-3
TGTGCCAGTAAGAATACAGGGCTCTCTGGAAACACCATATATTTT | CASKNTGLSGNTIYF | few | TRBV19 | - | TRBJ1-3
TGTGCCAGCAGTTTAACCGGGACAGGGGGAAATCAGCCCCAGCATTTT | CASSLTGTGGNQPQHF | - | TRBV6-6 | TRBD1 | TRBJ1-5
TGTGCCAGCAGCTTGGCTTCCGGACAGGGGTCTTACGAGCAGTACTTC | CASSLASGQGSYEQYF | - | TRBV5-6 | TRBD1 | TRBJ2-7
TGTGCCAGCAGTAAGACAGGGTATGGCTATGGCTACACCTTC | CASSKTGYGYGYTF | few | TRBV27 | TRBD1 | TRBJ1-2
TGTGCCAGCAGGAGGTCCTTGGCCTATGGCTACACCTTC | CASRRSLAYGYTF | - | TRBV6-5 | - | TRBJ1-2
TGCGCCAGCAGCCCGTCGACAGGGGTTGGCACAGATACGCAGTATTTT | CASSPSTGVGTDTQYF | - | TRBV10-1 | TRBD1 | TRBJ2-3
TGTGCCAGCAGTCTACCCGGGACAGGGGGGTACGAGCAGTACTTC | CASSLPGTGGYEQYF | - | TRBV28 | TRBD1 | TRBJ2-7
TGCGCCAGCAGTGAAGCGTCTGGAAACACCATATATTTT | CASSEASGNTIYF | - | TRBV10-1 | - | TRBJ1-3
TGTGCCAGTTTAGAATCGGGTTATAGCAATCAGCCCCAGCATTTT | CASLESGYSNQPQHF | - | TRBV19 | - | TRBJ1-5
TGTGCCAGCAGTTTTACCCTGGGGCGGGGCCGCACCGGGGAGCTGTTTTTT | CASSFTLGRGRTGELFF | once | TRBV28 | - | TRBJ2-2
TGTGCCAGCAGCTTCAGAAACTCTGGAAACACCATATATTTT | CASSFRNSGNTIYF | - | TRBV5-6 | - | TRBJ1-3
TGTGCCAGCAGCTTAGTGGAGGGATTAAGTGAGCAGTTCTTC | CASSLVEGLSEQFF | - | TRBV7-9 | - | TRBJ2-1
TGTGCCAGCAGCTCAGGACAATTTAACACCGGGGAGCTGTTTTTT | CASSSGQFNTGELFF | - | TRBV7-2 | - | TRBJ2-2
TGTGCCAGCAGTACAAGGACAGGGGGGAAGGAGCAGTACTTC | CASSTRTGGKEQYF | - | TRBV28 | TRBD1 | TRBJ2-7